The 11 T cell receptor beta chains below were found in one sample sequenced in a study of shared clonotypes between healthy human individuals. Some clones are missing from TCRdb's copy, which holds only in-frame ones; the method was immunoSEQ multiplex PCR. The sample carries approximately 2.4 million clones, approximately 96% recorded once. The specimen was naive CD4+ T cells sorted from blood. Regarding subset: CD45RA+ positively selected. The origin of the receptors is a man aged 18 to 30 in good health.

J is TRBJ1-2 and V is TRBV28; D is unresolved. V was trimmed by 5 bases and J by 0 bases, leaving 16 bases between them. CDR3 length: 16 residues. From germline, CDR1 is MDHEN and CDR2 SYDVKM. This chain's CDR3 is CASSGETAQTNYGYTF. In nucleotides, the CDR3 is TGTGCCAGCAGTGGGGAAACAGCCCAGACTAACTATGGCTACACCTTC.

The gene calls are TRBV2 and TRBJ1-2; the D gene is possibly TRBD1 (5 bases). Germline V gene sequence: CDR1 SNHLY, CDR2 FYNNEI. The CDR3 sequence is 15 residues long. Between the trimmed V and J ends, which lost 4 bases and 5 bases, there was a span of 17 bases. CDR3 coding DNA: TGTGCCAGCAGTGGGGAGGGGAGGGTCGAGTATGGCTACACCTTC. Translating it yields CASSGEGRVEYGYTF.

The chain uses TRBV10-3 and TRBJ1-3; D not resolved. Germline CDR1 is ENHRY and CDR2 is SYGVKD. CDR3 length equals 15 residues. Between the trimmed V and J ends, which lost 0 bases and 2 bases, there was a span of 8 bases. In nucleotides, the CDR3 is TGTGCCATCAGTGAGTCTGGGGTACCTGGAAACACCATATATTTT. As protein: CAISESGVPGNTIYF.

The genes are TRBV6-5 and TRBJ2-7, with D maybe TRBD1 (5 bases). The germline V gene encodes CDR1 MNHEY and CDR2 SVGAGI. The CDR3 is made up of 13 amino acids. With 6 bases removed from V and 6 bases from J, the gap between germline ends came to 15 bases. Here the CDR3 reads CASSSGLPIEQYF. The CDR3 nucleotides read TGTGCCAGCAGCTCAGGGCTACCGATCGAGCAGTACTTC.

Comments on this clone: At one boundary the junction diverges from the germline segment, which might be a read error. The chain has TRBV2 and TRBJ2-2; D remains unclear. CDR1 is SNHLY, CDR2 FYNNEI, per germline. The CDR3 is made up of 13 amino acids. This CDR3 reads CVSSEENTGELFF. The CDR3 region has the DNA TGTGTCAGCAGTGAGGAGAACACCGGGGAGCTGTTTTTT.

Worth noting for this clone: At one boundary the junction diverges from the germline segment, which might be a read error. The gene calls are TRBV30 and TRBJ2-2; the match to TRBD2 covers 13 bases. In germline, CDR1 is GTSNPN, CDR2 SVGIG (reference sequence). This CDR3 region has 14 residues. In nucleotides, the CDR3 is TGTTCCTGGAAGGGACTAGCGGGAACCGGGGAGCTGTTTTTT. Its protein product is CSWKGLAGTGELFF.

For this clone: The same CDR3 arises from other DNA sequences in this sample as well. The J gene is TRBJ2-3, the V gene TRBV28; 7 nucleotides line up with TRBD1. Germline V gives CDR1 MDHEN, CDR2 SYDVKM. The CDR3 contains 14 residues. V shed 5 bases and J 1 base; nucleotides not matched to a gene: 3. The CDR3 bases are TGTGCCAGCAGTAGACAGGGAGGCACAGATACGCAGTATTTT. Protein product: CASSRQGGTDTQYF.

This chain links TRBV4-1 with TRBJ2-7; unclear D gene. Trimming shortened V by 4 bases and J by 6 bases, and 19 bases separated the two germline ends. Germline CDR1 and CDR2: MGHRA and YSYEKL. CDR3 length: 15 residues. The CDR3 is CASSRSIVTYAEQYF. The CDR3 bases are TGCGCCAGCAGCCGATCGATTGTCACCTACGCCGAGCAGTACTTC.

V gene TRBV5-1 combines with J gene TRBJ1-4; possibly TRBD1 for D (5 bases). Germline V gene sequence: CDR1 SGHRS, CDR2 YFSETQ. The CDR3 sequence is 18 residues long. V gave up 0 bases and J gave up 0 bases, with 15 bases separating them. CDR3 region: CASSLGFSRVATNEKLFF. In DNA, the CDR3 is TGCGCCAGCAGCTTGGGATTCAGCAGGGTTGCAACTAATGAAAAACTGTTTTTT.

The chain employs TRBV7-9 and TRBJ1-4; 7 bases line up with TRBD1. CDR1 and CDR2 from the germline V gene are SEHNR and FQNEAQ (reference sequence). The CDR3 totals 14 residues. The V gene end was trimmed by 5 bases and the J gene end by 2 bases; junction bases not matched to a gene: 2. The CDR3 coding sequence is TGTGCCAGCAGCACACAGGGGACTAATGAAAAACTGTTTTTT. Amino acids: CASSTQGTNEKLFF. Filled out from reference TRBV7-9 and TRBJ1-4, the complete variable domain reads DTGVSQNPRHKITKRGQNVTFRCDPISEHNRLYWYRQTLGQGPEFLTYFQNEAQLEKSRLLSDRFSAERPKGSFSTLEIQRTEQGDSAMYLCASSTQGTNEKLFFGSGTQLSVL.

This chain uses TRBV25-1 with TRBJ1-6; TRBD1 is a possible D gene (5 bases). Germline values: CDR1 MGHDK, CDR2 SYGVNS. V was pared by 6 bases and J by 6 bases, with 9 bases between. The CDR3 runs 13 residues. This chain's CDR3 is CASSPGPNSPLHF. The DNA of the CDR3 is TGTGCCAGCAGCCCGGGGCCTAATTCACCCCTCCACTTT. The full variable domain, rest sourced from reference TRBV25-1 and TRBJ1-6, is EADIYQTPRYLVIGTGKKITLECSQTMGHDKMYWYQQDPGMELHLIHYSYGVNSTEKGDLSSESTVSRIRTEHFPLTLESARPSHTSQYLCASSPGPNSPLHFGNGTRLTVT.